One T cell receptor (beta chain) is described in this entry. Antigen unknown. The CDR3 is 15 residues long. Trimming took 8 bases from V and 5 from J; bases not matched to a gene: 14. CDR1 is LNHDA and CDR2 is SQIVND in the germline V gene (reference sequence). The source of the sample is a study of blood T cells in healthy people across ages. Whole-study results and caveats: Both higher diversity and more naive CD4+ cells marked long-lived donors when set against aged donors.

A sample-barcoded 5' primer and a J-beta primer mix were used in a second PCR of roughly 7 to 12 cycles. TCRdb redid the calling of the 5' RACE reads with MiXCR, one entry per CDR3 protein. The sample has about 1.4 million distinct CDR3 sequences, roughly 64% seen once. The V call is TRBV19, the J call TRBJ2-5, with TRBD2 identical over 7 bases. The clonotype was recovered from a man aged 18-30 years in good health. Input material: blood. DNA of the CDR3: TGTGCCAGTCGGACTAGTCGGTCGTCGGGGGAGACCCAGTACTTC. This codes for CASRTSRSSGETQYF.